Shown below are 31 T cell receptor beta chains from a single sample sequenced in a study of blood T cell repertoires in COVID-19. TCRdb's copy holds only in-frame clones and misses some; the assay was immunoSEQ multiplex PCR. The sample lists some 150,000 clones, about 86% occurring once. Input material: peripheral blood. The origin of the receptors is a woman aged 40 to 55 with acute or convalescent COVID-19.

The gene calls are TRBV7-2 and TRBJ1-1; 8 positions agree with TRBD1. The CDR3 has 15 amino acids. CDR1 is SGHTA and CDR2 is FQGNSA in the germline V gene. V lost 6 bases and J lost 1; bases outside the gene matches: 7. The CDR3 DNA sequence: TGTGCCAGCAGGAGTACGGGACAGGAGAACACTGAAGCTTTCTTT. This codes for CASRSTGQENTEAFF.

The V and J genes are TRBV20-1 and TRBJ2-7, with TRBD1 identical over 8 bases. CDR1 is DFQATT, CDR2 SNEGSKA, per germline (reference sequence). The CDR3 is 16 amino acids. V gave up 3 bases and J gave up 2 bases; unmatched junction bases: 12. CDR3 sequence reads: CSASGLGQGLTYEQYF. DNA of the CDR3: TGCAGTGCTAGTGGTCTTGGACAGGGCCTTACCTACGAGCAGTACTTC.

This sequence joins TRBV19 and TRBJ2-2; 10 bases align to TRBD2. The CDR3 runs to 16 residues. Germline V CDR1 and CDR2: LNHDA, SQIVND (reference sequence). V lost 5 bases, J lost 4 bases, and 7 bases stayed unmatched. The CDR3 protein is CASSSRAGGPTGELFF. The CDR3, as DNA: TGTGCCAGTAGTTCCCGAGCGGGGGGGCCCACCGGGGAGCTGTTTTTT.

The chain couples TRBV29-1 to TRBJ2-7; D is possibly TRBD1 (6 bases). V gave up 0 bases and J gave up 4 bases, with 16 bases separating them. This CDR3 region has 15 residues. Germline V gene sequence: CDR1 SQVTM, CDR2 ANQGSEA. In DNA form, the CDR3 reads TGCAGCGTTGAAGATGCGACAGGTTCTTATTACGAGCAGTACTTC. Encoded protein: CSVEDATGSYYEQYF.

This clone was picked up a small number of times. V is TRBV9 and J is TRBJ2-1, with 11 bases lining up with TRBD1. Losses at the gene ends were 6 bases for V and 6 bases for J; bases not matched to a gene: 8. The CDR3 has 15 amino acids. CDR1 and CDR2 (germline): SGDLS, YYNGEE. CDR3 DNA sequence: TGTGCCAGCAACCGGAAGGGACAGGGGGGCAATGAGCAGTTCTTC. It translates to CASNRKGQGGNEQFF.

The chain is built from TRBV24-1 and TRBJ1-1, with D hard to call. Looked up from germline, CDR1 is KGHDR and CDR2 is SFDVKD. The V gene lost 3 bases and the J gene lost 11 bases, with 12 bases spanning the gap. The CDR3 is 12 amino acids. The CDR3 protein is CATSDEDRGAFF. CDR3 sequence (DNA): TGTGCCACCAGTGATGAGGATCGGGGTGCTTTCTTT.

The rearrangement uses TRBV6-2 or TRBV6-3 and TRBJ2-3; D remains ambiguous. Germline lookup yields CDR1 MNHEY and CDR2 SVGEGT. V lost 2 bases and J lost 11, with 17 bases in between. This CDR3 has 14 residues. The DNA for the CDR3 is TGTGCCAGCAGTTACGCCCCTCTTGAACCAGGGCAGTATTTT. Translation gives CASSYAPLEPGQYF.

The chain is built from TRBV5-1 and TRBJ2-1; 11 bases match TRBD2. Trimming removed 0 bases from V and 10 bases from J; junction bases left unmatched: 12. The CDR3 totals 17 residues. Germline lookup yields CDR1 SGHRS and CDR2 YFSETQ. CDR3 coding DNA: TGCGCCAGCAGCTTGGGCGGGCTAGCGGGAGGCCAATTGGAGCAGTTCTTC. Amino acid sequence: CASSLGGLAGGQLEQFF.

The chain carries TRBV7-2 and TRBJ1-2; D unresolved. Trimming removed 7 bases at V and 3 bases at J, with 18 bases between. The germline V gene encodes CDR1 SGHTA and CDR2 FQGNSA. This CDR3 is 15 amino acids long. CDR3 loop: CASTPRRGGHYGYTF. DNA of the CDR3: TGTGCCAGCACCCCGAGGCGGGGTGGGCACTATGGCTACACCTTC.

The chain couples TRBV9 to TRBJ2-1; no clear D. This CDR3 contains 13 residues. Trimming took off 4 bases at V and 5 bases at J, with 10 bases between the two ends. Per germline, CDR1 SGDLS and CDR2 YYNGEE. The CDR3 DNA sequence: TGTGCCAGCAGCCCTATTCCCAACAATGAGCAGTTCTTC. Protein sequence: CASSPIPNNEQFF.

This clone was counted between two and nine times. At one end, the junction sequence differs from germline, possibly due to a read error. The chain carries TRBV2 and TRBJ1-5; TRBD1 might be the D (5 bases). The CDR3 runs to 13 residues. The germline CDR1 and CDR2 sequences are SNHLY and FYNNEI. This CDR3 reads CASRDSAISPQHF. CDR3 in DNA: TGTGCCAGCCGTGACAGTGCCATATCGCCCCAGCATTTT.

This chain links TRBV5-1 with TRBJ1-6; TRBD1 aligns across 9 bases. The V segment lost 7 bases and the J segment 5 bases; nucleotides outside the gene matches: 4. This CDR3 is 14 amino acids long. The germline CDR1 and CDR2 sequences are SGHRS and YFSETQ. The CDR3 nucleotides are TGCGCCAGCCGGGACAGGGCAAATAATTCACCCCTCCACTTT. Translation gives CASRDRANNSPLHF.

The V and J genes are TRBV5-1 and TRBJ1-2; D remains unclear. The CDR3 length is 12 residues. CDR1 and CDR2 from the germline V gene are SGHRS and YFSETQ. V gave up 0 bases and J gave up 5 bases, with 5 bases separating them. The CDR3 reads CASSLAEYGYTF. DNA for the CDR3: TGCGCCAGCAGCTTGGCCGAGTATGGCTACACCTTC. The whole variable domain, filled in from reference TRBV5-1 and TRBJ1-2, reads KAGVTQTPRYLIKTRGQQVTLSCSPISGHRSVSWYQQTPGQGLQFLFEYFSETQRNKGNFPGRFSGRQFSNSRSEMNVSTLELGDSALYLCASSLAEYGYTFGSGTRLTVV.

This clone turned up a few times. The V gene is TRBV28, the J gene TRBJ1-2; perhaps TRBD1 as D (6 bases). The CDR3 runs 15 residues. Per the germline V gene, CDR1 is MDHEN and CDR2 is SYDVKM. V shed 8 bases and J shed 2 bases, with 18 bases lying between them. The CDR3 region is CASRADRVANYGYTF. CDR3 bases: TGTGCCAGCCGAGCGGACAGAGTGGCGAACTATGGCTACACCTTC.

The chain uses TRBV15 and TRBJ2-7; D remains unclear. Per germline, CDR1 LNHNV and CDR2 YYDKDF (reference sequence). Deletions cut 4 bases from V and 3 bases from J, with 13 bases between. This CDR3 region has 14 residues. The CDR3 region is CATSIRAPLYEQYF. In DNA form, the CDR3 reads TGTGCCACCAGCATACGCGCTCCCCTCTACGAGCAGTACTTC. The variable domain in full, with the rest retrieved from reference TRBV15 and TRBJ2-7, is DAMVIQNPRYQVTQFGKPVTLSCSQTLNHNVMYWYQQKSSQAPKLLFHYYDKDFNNEADTPDNFQSRRPNTSFCFLDIRSPGLGDTAMYLCATSIRAPLYEQYFGPGTRLTVT.

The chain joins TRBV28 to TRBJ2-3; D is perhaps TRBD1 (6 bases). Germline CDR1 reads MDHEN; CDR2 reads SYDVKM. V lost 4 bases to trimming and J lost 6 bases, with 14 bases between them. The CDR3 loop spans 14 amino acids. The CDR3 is CASSSSQGWDTQYF. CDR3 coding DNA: TGTGCCAGCAGTTCCTCACAGGGTTGGGATACGCAGTATTTT.

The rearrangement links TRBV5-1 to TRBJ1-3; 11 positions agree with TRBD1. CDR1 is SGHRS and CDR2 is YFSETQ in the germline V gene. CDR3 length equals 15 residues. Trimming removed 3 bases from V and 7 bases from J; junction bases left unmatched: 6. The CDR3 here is CASSYGGQGANTIYF. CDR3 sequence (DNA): TGCGCCAGCAGCTATGGAGGACAGGGGGCGAACACCATATATTTT.

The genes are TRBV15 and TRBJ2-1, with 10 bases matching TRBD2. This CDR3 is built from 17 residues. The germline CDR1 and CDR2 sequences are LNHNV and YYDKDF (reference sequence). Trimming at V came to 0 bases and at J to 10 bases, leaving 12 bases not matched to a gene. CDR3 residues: CATSRDSRLAGVREQFF. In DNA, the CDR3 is TGTGCCACCAGCAGAGATAGCCGGCTAGCGGGAGTGAGGGAGCAGTTCTTC. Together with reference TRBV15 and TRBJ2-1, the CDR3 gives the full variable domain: DAMVIQNPRYQVTQFGKPVTLSCSQTLNHNVMYWYQQKSSQAPKLLFHYYDKDFNNEADTPDNFQSRRPNTSFCFLDIRSPGLGDTAMYLCATSRDSRLAGVREQFFGPGTRLTVL.

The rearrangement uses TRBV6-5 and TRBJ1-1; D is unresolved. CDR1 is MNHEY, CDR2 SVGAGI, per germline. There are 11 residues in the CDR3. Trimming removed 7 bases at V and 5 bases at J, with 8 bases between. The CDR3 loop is CASKAETEAFF. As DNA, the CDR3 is TGTGCCAGCAAAGCCGAGACTGAAGCTTTCTTT.

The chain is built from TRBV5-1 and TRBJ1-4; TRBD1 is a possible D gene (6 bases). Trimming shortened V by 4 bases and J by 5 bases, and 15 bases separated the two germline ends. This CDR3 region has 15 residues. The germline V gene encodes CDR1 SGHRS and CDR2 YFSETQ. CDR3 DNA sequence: TGCGCCAGCAGCGCCAACAGGGAAGGGAATGAAAAACTGTTTTTT. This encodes CASSANREGNEKLFF.

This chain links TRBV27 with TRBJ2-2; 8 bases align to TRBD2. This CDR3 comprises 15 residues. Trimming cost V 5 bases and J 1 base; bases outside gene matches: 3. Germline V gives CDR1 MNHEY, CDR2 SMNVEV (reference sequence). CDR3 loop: CASSDSGVNTGELFF. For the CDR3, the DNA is TGTGCCAGCAGTGATAGCGGGGTGAACACCGGGGAGCTGTTTTTT.

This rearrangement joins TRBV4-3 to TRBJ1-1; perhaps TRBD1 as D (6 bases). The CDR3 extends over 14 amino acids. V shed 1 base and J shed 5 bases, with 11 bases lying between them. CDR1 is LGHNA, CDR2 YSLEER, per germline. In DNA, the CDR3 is TGCGCCAGCAGCCAAGGTTCAAGGGGGACTGAAGCTTTCTTT. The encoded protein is CASSQGSRGTEAFF.

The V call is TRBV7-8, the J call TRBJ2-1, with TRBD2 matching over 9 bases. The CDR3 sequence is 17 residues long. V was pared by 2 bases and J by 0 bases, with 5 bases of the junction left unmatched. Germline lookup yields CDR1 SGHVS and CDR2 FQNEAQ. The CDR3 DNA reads TGTGCCAGCAGCTTATATCTAGCGGGAAGCTCCTACAATGAGCAGTTCTTC. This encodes CASSLYLAGSSYNEQFF.

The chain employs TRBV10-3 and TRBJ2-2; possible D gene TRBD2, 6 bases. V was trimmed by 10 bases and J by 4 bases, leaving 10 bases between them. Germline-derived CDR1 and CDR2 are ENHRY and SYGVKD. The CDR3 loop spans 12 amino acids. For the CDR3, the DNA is TGTGCCACCGGGACTGCCACCGGGGAGCTGTTTTTT. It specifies CATGTATGELFF.

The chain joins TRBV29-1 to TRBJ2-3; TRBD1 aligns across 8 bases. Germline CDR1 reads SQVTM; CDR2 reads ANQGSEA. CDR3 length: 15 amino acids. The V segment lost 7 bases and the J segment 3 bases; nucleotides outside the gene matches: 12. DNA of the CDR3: TGCAGCGCTCAGCCAGGGGGCAGGCGGACAGATACGCAGTATTTT. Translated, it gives CSAQPGGRRTDTQYF.

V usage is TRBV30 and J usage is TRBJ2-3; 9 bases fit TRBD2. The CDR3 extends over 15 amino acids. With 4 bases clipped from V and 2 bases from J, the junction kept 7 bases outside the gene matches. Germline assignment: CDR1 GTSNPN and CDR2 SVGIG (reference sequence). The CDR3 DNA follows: TGTGCCTGGAATGGACAGCGGGGGGCCACAGATACGCAGTATTTT. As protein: CAWNGQRGATDTQYF.

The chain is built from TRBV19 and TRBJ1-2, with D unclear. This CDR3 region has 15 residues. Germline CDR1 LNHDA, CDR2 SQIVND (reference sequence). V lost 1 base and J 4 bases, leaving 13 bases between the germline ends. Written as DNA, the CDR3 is TGTGCCAGTAGTATAGGGGAGGCCCTGTTCTATGGCTACACCTTC. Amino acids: CASSIGEALFYGYTF.

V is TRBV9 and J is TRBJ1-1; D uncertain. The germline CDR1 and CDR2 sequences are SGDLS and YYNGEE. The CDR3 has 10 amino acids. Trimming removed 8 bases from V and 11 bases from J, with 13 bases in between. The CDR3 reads CASTRDWAFF. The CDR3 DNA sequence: TGTGCCAGTACGCGGGATTGGGCTTTCTTT.

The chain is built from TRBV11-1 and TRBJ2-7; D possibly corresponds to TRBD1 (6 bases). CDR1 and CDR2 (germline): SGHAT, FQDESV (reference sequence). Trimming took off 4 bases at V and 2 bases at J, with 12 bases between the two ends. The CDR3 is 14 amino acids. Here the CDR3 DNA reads TGTGCCAGCAGCTCCGCCGGGACACCCTACGAGCAGTACTTC. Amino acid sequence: CASSSAGTPYEQYF.

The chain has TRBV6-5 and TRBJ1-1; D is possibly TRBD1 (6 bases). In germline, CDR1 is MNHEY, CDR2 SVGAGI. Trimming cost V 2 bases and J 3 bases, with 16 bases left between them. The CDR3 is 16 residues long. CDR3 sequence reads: CASSYDSRRGYTEAFF. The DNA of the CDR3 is TGTGCCAGCAGTTACGACAGCCGTAGGGGGTACACTGAAGCTTTCTTT.

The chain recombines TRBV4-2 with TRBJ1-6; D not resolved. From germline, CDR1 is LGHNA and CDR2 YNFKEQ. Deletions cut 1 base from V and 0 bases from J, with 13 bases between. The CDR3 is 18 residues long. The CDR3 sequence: CASSQVETSISYNSPLHF. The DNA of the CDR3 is TGTGCCAGCAGCCAAGTTGAGACATCGATCTCCTATAATTCACCCCTCCACTTT.